This TCR beta chain was sequenced during a study of technical replicates of blood from a few donors (TCRdb year 2017). Library preparation was by the immunoSEQ multiplex PCR assay. The clones in this table, taken by TCRdb from immuneACCESS, are in-frame only. Not every clone is retained; where verified, under half of the shortfall comes from an unresolved V gene, and the cause of the rest is unknown. This sample gives about 59,000 clones in total; around 88% of them show up just once. The top ten constitute less than 6.5% of the sample. Sequences SGHTA (CDR1) and FQGNSA (CDR2) are obtained from the germline V gene. V loses 5 bases of germline sequence and J loses 5 bases, and the interval between the two ends is 18 bases. The CDR3 sequence holds 16 residues, the cysteine and phenylalanine included. The retained sequence is limited to the CDR3, 48 bases, with the frame set at the first base. Turning to this clone: Its antigen has not been determined. No base quality information exists; no much larger clone differs at one position.

The sample was PBMCs. Rearrangement joined TRBV7-2 to TRBJ2-2; the D gene is perhaps TRBD2, on 6 matching bases. The receptor was isolated from a human donor in good health. Some clones in this sample may be carry-over from other donors' samples. CDR3 loop: CASSPYLGGLTGELFF. The sequenced DNA is TGTGCCAGCAGCCCCTATCTGGGGGGTCTGACCGGGGAGCTGTTTTTT.